The next 6 T cell receptor beta chains were all read from a single sample in a study of regulatory T cells in long-lasting Graves disease. Time point here: newly diagnosed GD, antithyroid drugs for less than 3 months. TCR sequences were obtained from RNA taken from PBMCs. Relying on iRepertoire HTBI primers and Arm-PCR of CDR3 regions, the team built TCR beta libraries. TCRdb re-derived calls from the multiplex PCR reads in MiXCR, one entry per CDR3 protein. The table has under 450,000 distinct CDR3 sequences, under 20% seen once; the top ten hold just over 20%. These data also formed part of another study, on T cells in Graves' hyperthyroidism and ophthalmopathy.

Sequencing used peripheral blood mononuclear cells (PBMCs), obtained at new diagnosis, from a patient treated with antithyroid drugs. Source of these receptors: a woman between 18 and 29 years old with Graves disease.

This clonotype has more than one count but fewer than ten. The rearrangement links TRBV28 to TRBJ1-6, with 10 bases matching TRBD1. CDR1 MDHEN and CDR2 SYDVKM come from the germline V gene. CDR3 length equals 19 residues. V shed 4 bases and J 0 bases; nucleotides not matched to a gene: 9. DNA of the CDR3: TGTGCCAGCAGTTCCGGACAGGGGGTGGATAGCTCCTATAATTCACCCCTCCACTTT. Amino acid sequence: CASSSGQGVDSSYNSPLHF.

The table lists this clonotype with many counts. The chain employs TRBV12-3 or TRBV12-4 and TRBJ2-7; D ambiguous. V was clipped by 4 bases and J by 1 base, with 8 bases between them. The length of the CDR3 is 13 residues. The CDR3 DNA is TGTGCCAGCAGTTACGGGTCTTCCTACGAGCAGTACTTC. Protein: CASSYGSSYEQYF.

This clonotype was counted many times. The chain couples TRBV12-3 or TRBV12-4 to TRBJ2-7, with 7 bases aligning to TRBD2. This CDR3 comprises 15 residues. V was clipped by 2 bases and J by 1 base; unmatched bases: 5. As DNA, the CDR3 is TGTGCCAGCAGTTTAAGAGCGGGAACTTCCTACGAGCAGTACTTC. It translates to CASSLRAGTSYEQYF.

For this clonotype: One junction end does not reproduce the germline sequence, and a read error may be involved. The chain is built from TRBV5-1 and TRBJ2-1, with D perhaps assigned TRBD1 or TRBD2 (6 bases each). The CDR3 runs 13 residues. The germline gives CDR1 SGHRS, CDR2 YFSETQ. CDR3: CASSLVVGGEQFF. The CDR3 DNA sequence: TGTGCCAGCAGCTTGGTAGTAGGGGGGGAGCAGTTCTTC.

In its sample, this clonotype was seen many times. Germline is not matched at one junction end, which may reflect a read error. This sequence joins TRBV7-8 and TRBJ2-1; TRBD1 agrees at 10 bases. The CDR3 is 17 amino acids. Germline V gives CDR1 SGHVS, CDR2 FQNEAQ. Written as DNA, the CDR3 is TGTGCCAGCAGCTTCCTAACCGGGACAGGGGATTACAATAAGCAGTTCTTC. Its protein product is CASSFLTGTGDYNKQFF.

There are many counts of this clonotype. This chain links TRBV5-1 with TRBJ2-7; 8 bases are a match to TRBD1. Germline-derived CDR1 and CDR2 are SGHRS and YFSETQ. Trimming removed 6 bases from V and 1 base from J; junction bases left unmatched: 9. CDR3 length equals 15 residues. DNA of the CDR3: TGCGCCAGCACCCAGGCCGGGACAGGTTCCTACGAGCAGTACTTC. It specifies CASTQAGTGSYEQYF.